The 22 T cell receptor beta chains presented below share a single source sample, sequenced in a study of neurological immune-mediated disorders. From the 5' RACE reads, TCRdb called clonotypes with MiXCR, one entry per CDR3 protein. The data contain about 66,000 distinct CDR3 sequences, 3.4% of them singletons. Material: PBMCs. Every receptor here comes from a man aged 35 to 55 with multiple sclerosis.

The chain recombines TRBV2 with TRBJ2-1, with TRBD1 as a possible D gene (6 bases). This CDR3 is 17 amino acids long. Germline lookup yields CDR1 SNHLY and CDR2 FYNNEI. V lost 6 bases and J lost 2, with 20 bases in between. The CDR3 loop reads CASSSYRDLSPYNEQFF. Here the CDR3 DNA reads TGTGCCAGCAGCTCATACAGGGATCTGAGCCCCTACAATGAGCAGTTCTTC.

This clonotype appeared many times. CDR3 DNA sequence: TGTGCCAGCTCACGACTAGGGGACAGCTCTAACTATGGCTACACCTTC. Amino acids: CASSRLGDSSNYGYTF. The chain has TRBV18 and TRBJ1-2; 7 bases line up with TRBD1. The CDR3 length is 16 residues. J lost 0 bases, V lost 4 bases, and 8 bases had no gene match. Germline V lookup: CDR1 KGHSH, CDR2 LQKENI.

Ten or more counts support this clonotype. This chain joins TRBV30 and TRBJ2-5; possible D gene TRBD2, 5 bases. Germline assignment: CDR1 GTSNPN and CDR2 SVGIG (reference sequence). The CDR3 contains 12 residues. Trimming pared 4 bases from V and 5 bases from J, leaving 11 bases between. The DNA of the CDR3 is TGTGCCTGGAAGGGTAGCGCGGAGACCCAGTACTTC. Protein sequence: CAWKGSAETQYF.

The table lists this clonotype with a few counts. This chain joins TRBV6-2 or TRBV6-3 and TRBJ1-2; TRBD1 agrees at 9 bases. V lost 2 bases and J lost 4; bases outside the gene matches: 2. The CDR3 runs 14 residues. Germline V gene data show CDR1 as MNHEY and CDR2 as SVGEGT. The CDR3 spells CASSYGTGTYGYTF. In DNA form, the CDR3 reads TGTGCCAGCAGTTACGGGACAGGGACCTATGGCTACACCTTC.

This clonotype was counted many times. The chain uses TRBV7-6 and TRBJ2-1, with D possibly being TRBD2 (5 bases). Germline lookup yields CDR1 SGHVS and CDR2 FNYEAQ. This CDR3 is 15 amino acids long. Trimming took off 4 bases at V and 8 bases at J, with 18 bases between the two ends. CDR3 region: CASSSRWLAGDEQFF. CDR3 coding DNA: TGTGCCAGCAGCTCTCGCTGGCTAGCCGGGGATGAGCAGTTCTTC.

CDR3 loop: CASSGTSGSYDHYF. The CDR3 DNA follows: TGCGCCAGCAGCGGGACTAGCGGCTCCTACGATCATTACTTC. The chain has TRBV5-1 and TRBJ2-7, with 11 positions matching TRBD2. CDR1 and CDR2 (germline): SGHRS, YFSETQ. The CDR3 contains 14 residues. Trimming took 4 bases from V and 13 from J; bases not matched to a gene: 13.

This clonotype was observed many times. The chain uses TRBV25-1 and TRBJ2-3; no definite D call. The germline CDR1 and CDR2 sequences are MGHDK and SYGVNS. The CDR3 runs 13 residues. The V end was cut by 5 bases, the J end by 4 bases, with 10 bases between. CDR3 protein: CASSQKSPDTQYF. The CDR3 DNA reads TGTGCCAGCAGTCAAAAGTCCCCAGATACGCAGTATTTT.

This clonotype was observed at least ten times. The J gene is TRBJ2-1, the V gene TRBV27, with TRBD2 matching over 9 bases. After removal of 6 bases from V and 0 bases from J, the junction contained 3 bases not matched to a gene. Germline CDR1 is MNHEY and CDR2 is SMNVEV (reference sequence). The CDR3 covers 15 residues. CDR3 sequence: CASRRLAVSYNEQFF. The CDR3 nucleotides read TGTGCCAGCAGAAGACTAGCGGTCTCCTACAATGAGCAGTTCTTC.

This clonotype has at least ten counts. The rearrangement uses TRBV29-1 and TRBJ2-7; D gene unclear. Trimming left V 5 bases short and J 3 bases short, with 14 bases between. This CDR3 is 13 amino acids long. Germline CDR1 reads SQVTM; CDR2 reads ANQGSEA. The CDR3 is CSVRPNANYEQYF. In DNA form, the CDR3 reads TGCAGCGTTCGACCAAACGCCAACTACGAGCAGTACTTC.

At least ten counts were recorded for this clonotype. The DNA for the CDR3 is TGTGCCAGCGGAGTGACAGGGGCCACTAACTATGGCTACACCTTC. Amino acid sequence: CASGVTGATNYGYTF. The gene calls are TRBV6-6 and TRBJ1-2; TRBD1 aligns across 8 bases. CDR1 and CDR2 (germline): MNHNY, SVGAGI (reference sequence). V shed 8 bases, J shed 0 bases, and the junction held 8 bases outside the gene matches. The CDR3 sequence is 15 residues long.

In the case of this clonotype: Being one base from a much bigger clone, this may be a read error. CDR3 DNA: TGTGTCAGCAGCTTCGGGGATAACACCGGGGAGCTGTTTTTT. Translating gives CVSSFGDNTGELFF. J is TRBJ2-2 and V is TRBV5-8, with D possibly being TRBD2 (5 bases). The germline V gene encodes CDR1 SGHTS and CDR2 YDEGEE. CDR3 length equals 14 residues. Complete variable domain (other parts from reference TRBV5-8 and TRBJ2-2): EAGVTQSPTHLIKTRGQQATLRCSPISGHTSVYWYQQALGLGLQFLLWYDEGEERNRGNFPPRFSGRQFPNYSSELNVNALELEDSALYLCVSSFGDNTGELFFGEGSRLTVL.

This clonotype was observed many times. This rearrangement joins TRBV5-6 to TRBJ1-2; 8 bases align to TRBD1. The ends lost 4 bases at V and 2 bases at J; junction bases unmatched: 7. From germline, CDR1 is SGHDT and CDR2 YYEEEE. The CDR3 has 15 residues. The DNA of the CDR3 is TGTGCCAGCAGCGGGACAGGAAAGTTCAACTATGGCTACACCTTC. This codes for CASSGTGKFNYGYTF.

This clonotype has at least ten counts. The CDR3 nucleotides read TGTGCCAGCAGCGTAGGCCCGGACTCCTACAATGAGCAGTTCTTC. Protein: CASSVGPDSYNEQFF. The chain joins TRBV9 to TRBJ2-1; no clear D. The CDR3 length is 15 residues. The ends were cut back, 0 bases at V and 0 bases at J, with 7 bases in the middle. The V gene's germline CDR1 is SGDLS and CDR2 YYNGEE. Complete variable domain (other parts from reference TRBV9 and TRBJ2-1): DSGVTQTPKHLITATGQRVTLRCSPRSGDLSVYWYQQSLDQGLQFLIQYYNGEERAKGNILERFSAQQFPDLHSELNLSSLELGDSALYFCASSVGPDSYNEQFFGPGTRLTVL.

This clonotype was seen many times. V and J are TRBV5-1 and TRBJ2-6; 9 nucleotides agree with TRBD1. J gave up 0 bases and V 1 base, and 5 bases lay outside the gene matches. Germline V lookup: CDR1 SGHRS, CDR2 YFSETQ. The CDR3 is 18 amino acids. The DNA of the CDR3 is TGCGCCAGCAGCTTGAGACAGGGGGGCTTCTCTGGGGCCAACGTCCTGACTTTC. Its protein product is CASSLRQGGFSGANVLTF.

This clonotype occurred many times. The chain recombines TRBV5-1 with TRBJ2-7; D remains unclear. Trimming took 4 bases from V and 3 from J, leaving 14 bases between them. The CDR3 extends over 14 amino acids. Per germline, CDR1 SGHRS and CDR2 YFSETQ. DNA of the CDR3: TGCGCCAGCAGCCCTGCGATGAACAACTACGAGCAGTACTTC. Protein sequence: CASSPAMNNYEQYF.

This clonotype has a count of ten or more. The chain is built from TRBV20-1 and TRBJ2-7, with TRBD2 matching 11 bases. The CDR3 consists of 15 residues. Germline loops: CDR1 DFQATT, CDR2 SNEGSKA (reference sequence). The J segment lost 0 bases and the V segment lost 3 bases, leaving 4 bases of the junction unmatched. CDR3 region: CSARTSGISSYEQYF. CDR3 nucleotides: TGCAGTGCTAGGACTAGCGGGATTAGCTCCTACGAGCAGTACTTC.

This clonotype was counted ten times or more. The CDR3 here is CATSRRGDTTNEKLFF. The CDR3 nucleotides read TGTGCCACCAGCAGGAGGGGAGATACAACTAATGAAAAACTGTTTTTT. The chain is built from TRBV15 and TRBJ1-4, with D possibly matching TRBD1 (5 bases). Germline CDR1 and CDR2: LNHNV and YYDKDF (reference sequence). This CDR3 has 16 amino acids. V shed 3 bases and J shed 0 bases, with 11 bases lying between them.

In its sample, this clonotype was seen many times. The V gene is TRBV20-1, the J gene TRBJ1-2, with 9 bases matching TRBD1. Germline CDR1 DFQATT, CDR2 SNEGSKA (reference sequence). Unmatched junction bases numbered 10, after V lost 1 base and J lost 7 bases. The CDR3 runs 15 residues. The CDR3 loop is CSARGGTGRFGGYTF. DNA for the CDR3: TGCAGTGCTAGAGGGGGGACAGGGCGATTCGGTGGCTACACCTTC.

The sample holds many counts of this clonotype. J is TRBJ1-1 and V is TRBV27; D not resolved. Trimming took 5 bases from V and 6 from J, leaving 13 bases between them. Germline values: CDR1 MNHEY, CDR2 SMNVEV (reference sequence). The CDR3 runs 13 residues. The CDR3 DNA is TGTGCCAGCAGTCCGACCGCAAGCGCTGAAGCTTTCTTT. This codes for CASSPTASAEAFF.

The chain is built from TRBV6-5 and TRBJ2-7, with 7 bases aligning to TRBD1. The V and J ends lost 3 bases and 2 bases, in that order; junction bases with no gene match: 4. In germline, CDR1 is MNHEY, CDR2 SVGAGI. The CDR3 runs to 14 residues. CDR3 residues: CASSYSGQTYEQYF. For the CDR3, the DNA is TGTGCCAGCAGTTATTCGGGACAGACCTACGAGCAGTACTTC.

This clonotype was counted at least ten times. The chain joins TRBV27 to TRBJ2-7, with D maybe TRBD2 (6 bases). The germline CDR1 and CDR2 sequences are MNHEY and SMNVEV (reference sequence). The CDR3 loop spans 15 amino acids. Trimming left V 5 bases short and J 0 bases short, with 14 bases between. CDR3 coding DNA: TGTGCCAGCAGTCATCCGGGACTCAACTCCTACGAGCAGTACTTC. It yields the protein CASSHPGLNSYEQYF.

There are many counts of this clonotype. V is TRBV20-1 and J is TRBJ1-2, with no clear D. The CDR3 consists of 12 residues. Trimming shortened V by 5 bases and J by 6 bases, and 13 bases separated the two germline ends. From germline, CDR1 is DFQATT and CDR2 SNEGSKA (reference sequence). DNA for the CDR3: TGCAGTGCTCCGGGCCCAGCCCATGGCTACACCTTC. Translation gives CSAPGPAHGYTF.